This is a list of T cell receptor beta chains from one sample in a study of blood T cell repertoires in COVID-19. The assay was immunoSEQ multiplex PCR, and TCRdb's table has in-frame clones only and misses some. The sample includes approximately 210,000 clones, approximately 86% of them seen just once. Sequencing input: peripheral blood. The receptors shown here come from a man aged 18 to 30 with active or convalescent COVID-19. Each CDR3 is given with its conserved first and last residue.

>TRBV13
CASSLGRRSYEQYF
>TRBV12-3/TRBV12-4
CASRPDRFQPQHF
>TRBV10-3
CAISRQGMNTEAFF
>TRBV25-1
CASSPQGTETQYF
>TRBV7-9
CASSLAGSSYNEQFF
>TRBV28
CASSPASGRPIEQYF
>TRBV5-1
CASSLLREGLNEQFF
>TRBV7-9
CASSSQGPAGRYNEQFF
>TRBV15
CATSPLGLAGPSSYEQYF
>TRBV3-1/TRBV3-2
CASSQPLTGTGTSPLHF
>TRBV11-2
CASSLSSGTANTGELFF
>TRBV2
CASRKDGMNTEAFF
>TRBV27
CASSFRTGVRQPQHF
>TRBV6-2/TRBV6-3
CASSSYIAYRKTGPQHF
>TRBV3-1/TRBV3-2
CASSQGTSGGAGQYF
>TRBV7-2
CASSDWTSGRLSGTGELFF
>TRBV5-1
CASSYSSARSSYNEQFF
>TRBV28
CASSLAGSQTYEQYF
>TRBV19
CASSVDGVLTYEQYF
>TRBV21-1
CASSKEQAGQGRTQETQYF
>TRBV6-1
CASSDFKYEQYF
>TRBV5-1
CASSFFEQGASDEQYF
>TRBV5-1
CASSWTSGPSTDTQYF
>TRBV6-2/TRBV6-3
CASSFLAGVGEQFF
>TRBV28
CASSLRGWEQPQHF
>TRBV7-2
CASSRRLTYYEQYF
>TRBV5-1
CASSYGTMNTEAFF
>TRBV24-1
CATGRENTGELFF
>TRBV14
CASSQDYGGISPLHF
>TRBV30
CAWSVGTSGRNEQYF
>TRBV12-3/TRBV12-4
CASSIPGELFF
>TRBV6-5
CASSYLGGGGLEQYF
>TRBV11-2
CASRHQGVEQFF
>TRBV7-8
CASSSTGTSGLGAKNIQYF
>TRBV5-5
CASSWTGQETQYF
>TRBV18
CASSPLDTSTEAFF
>TRBV6-2/TRBV6-3
CASSRTGLAGVSNEQFF
>TRBV12-3/TRBV12-4
CASSQRENEQFF
>TRBV29-1
CSVEGYGNEQFF
>TRBV27
CASSPYWGTGDTEAFF
>TRBV13
CASSLGPGGNSPLHF
>TRBV30
CAFVAAGLEQYF
>TRBV5-1
CASSVGGGTDTQYF
>TRBV7-2
CASSQSQLRGLYF
>TRBV7-9
CASSTGGFPSYNEQFF
>TRBV7-9
CASSFELGGTEAFF
>TRBV5-1
CASSRSGTEYNEQFF
>TRBV27
CASSLDRGSYNSPLHF
>TRBV6-1
CASSELAGTSEQFF
>TRBV18
CASSSGTLGSGEQYF
>TRBV2
CASSQETAGQYF